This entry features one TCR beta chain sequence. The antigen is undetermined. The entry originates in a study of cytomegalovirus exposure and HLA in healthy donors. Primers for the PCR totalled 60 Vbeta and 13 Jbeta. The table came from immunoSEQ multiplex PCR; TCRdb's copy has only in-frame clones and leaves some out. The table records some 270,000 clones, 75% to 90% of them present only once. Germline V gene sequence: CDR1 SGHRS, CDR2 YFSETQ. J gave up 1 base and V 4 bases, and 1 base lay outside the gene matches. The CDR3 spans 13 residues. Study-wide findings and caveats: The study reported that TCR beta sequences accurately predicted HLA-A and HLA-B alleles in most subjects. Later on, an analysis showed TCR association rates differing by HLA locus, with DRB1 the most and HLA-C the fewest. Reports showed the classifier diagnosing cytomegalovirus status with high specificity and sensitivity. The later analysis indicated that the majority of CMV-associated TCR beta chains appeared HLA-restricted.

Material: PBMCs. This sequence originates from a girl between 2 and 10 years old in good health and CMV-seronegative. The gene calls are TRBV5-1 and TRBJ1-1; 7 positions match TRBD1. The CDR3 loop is CASSTGENTEAFF. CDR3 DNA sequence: TGCGCCAGCAGCACAGGGGAGAACACTGAAGCTTTCTTT.